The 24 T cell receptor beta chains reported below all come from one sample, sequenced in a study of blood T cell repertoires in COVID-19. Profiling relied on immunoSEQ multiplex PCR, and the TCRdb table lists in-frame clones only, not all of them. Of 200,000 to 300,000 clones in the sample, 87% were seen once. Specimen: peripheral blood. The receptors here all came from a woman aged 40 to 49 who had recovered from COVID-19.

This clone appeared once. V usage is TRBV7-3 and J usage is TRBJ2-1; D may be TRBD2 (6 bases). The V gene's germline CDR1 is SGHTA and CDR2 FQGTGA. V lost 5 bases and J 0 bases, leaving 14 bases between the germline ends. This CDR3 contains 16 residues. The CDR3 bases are TGTGCCAGCAGCGGGCGGGGCGGAAGCTCCTACAATGAGCAGTTCTTC. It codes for CASSGRGGSSYNEQFF.

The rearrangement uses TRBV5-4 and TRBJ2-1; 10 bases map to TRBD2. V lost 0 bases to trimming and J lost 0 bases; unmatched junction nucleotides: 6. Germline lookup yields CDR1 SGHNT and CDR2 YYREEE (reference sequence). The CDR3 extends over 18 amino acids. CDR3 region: CASSLGAGGISSYNEQFF. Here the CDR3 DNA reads TGTGCCAGCAGCTTGGGAGCGGGGGGGATCAGCTCCTACAATGAGCAGTTCTTC.

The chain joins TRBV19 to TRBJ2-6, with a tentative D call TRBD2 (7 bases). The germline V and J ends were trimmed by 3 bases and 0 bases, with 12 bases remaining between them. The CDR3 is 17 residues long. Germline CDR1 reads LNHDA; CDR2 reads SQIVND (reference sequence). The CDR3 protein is CASSIGGGPSGANVLTF. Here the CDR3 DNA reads TGTGCCAGTAGTATTGGGGGGGGGCCCTCTGGGGCCAACGTCCTGACTTTC.

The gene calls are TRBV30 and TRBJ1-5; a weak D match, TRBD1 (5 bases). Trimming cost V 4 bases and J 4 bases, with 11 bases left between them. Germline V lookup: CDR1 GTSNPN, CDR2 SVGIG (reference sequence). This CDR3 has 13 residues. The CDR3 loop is CAWTGQGNQPQHF. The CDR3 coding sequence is TGTGCCTGGACAGGACAAGGGAATCAGCCCCAGCATTTT. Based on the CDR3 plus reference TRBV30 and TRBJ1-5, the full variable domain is SQTIHQWPATLVQPVGSPLSLECTVEGTSNPNLYWYRQAAGRGLQLLFYSVGIGQISSEVPQNLSASRPQDRQFILSSKKLLLSDSGFYLCAWTGQGNQPQHFGDGTRLSIL.

The CDR3 nucleotides read TGTGCCAGCTCACCACAGGGACTAGCGGGGGGCCGGGATACGCAGTATTTT. This codes for CASSPQGLAGGRDTQYF. The chain uses TRBV18 and TRBJ2-3, with 15 bases aligning to TRBD2. V lost 1 base to trimming and J lost 6 bases; unmatched junction nucleotides: 5. Looked up from germline, CDR1 is KGHSH and CDR2 is LQKENI. The CDR3 runs 17 residues. Supplemented by reference TRBV18 and TRBJ2-3, the full variable domain reads NAGVMQNPRHLVRRRGQEARLRCSPMKGHSHVYWYRQLPEEGLKFMVYLQKENIIDESGMPKERFSAEFPKEGPSILRIQQVVRGDSAAYFCASSPQGLAGGRDTQYFGPGTRLTVL.

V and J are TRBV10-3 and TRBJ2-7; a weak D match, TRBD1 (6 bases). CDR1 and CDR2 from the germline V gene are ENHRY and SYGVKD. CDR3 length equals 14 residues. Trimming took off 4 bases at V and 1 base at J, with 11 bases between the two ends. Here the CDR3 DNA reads TGTGCCATCAGTGTCAGGGGTGGGTCCTACGAGCAGTACTTC. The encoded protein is CAISVRGGSYEQYF.

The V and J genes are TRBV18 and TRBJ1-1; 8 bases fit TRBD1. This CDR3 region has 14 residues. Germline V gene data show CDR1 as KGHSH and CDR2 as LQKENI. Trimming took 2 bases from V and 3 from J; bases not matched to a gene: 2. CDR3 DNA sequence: TGTGCCAGCTCACCAGACAGGGGTTACACTGAAGCTTTCTTT. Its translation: CASSPDRGYTEAFF.

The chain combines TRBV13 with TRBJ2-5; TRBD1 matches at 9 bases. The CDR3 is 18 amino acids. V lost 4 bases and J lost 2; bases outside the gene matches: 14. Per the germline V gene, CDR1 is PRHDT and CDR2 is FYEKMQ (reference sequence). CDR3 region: CASSSILTLGTGQETQYF. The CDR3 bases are TGTGCCAGCAGCTCGATTCTTACCCTTGGGACAGGGCAAGAGACCCAGTACTTC.

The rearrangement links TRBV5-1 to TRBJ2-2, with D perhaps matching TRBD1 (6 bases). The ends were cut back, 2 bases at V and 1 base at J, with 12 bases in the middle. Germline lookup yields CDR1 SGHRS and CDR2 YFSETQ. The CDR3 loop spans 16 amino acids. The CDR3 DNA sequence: TGCGCCAGCAGCTTTTTACAGGGATTGAACACCGGGGAGCTGTTTTTT. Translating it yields CASSFLQGLNTGELFF.

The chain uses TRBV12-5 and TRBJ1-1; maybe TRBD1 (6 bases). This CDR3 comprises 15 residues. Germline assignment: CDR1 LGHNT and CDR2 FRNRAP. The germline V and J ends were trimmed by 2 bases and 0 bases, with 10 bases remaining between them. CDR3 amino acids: CASGLPGAMNTEAFF. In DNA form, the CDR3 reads TGTGCTAGTGGTTTGCCAGGGGCGATGAACACTGAAGCTTTCTTT.

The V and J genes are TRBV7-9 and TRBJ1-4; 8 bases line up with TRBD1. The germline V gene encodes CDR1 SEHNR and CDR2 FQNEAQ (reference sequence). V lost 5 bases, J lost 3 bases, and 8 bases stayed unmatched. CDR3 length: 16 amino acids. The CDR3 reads CASSPRQGAANEKLFF. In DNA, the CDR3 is TGTGCCAGCAGCCCCCGCCAGGGGGCAGCTAATGAAAAACTGTTTTTT.

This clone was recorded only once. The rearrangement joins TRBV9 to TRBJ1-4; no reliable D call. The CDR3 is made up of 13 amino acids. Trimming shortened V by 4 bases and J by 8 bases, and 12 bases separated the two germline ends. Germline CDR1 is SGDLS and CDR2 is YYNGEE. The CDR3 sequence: CASSSGSREKLFF. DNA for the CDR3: TGTGCCAGCAGCTCGGGATCTCGCGAAAAACTGTTTTTT. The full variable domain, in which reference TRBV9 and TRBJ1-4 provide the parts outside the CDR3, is DSGVTQTPKHLITATGQRVTLRCSPRSGDLSVYWYQQSLDQGLQFLIQYYNGEERAKGNILERFSAQQFPDLHSELNLSSLELGDSALYFCASSSGSREKLFFGSGTQLSVL.

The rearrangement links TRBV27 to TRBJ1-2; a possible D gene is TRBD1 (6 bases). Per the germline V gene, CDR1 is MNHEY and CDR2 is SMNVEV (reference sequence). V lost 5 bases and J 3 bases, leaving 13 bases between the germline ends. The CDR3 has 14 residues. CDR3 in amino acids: CASSPLQGYYGYTF. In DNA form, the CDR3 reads TGTGCCAGCAGTCCCCTACAGGGCTACTATGGCTACACCTTC.

CDR3 nucleotides: TGCAGCGGATGCCGTAAGACAGGGTATTATGAGCAGTTCTTC. This sequence encodes CSGCRKTGYYEQFF. The chain combines TRBV29-1 with TRBJ2-1, with 7 bases identical to TRBD1. The CDR3 runs to 14 residues. V shed 7 bases and J 8 bases; nucleotides not matched to a gene: 14. Germline CDR1 is SQVTM and CDR2 is ANQGSEA.

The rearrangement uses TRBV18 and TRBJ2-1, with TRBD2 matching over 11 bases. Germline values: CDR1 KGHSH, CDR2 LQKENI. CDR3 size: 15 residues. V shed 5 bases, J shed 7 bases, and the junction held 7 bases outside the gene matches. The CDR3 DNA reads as TGTGCCAGCTCAAATAGCGGGGGGGCCTGGAATGAGCAGTTCTTC. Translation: CASSNSGGAWNEQFF.

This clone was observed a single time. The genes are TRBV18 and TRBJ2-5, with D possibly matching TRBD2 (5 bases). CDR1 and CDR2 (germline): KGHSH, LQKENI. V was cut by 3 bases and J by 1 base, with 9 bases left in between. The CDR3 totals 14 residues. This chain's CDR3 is CASSPSGIQETQYF. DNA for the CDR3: TGTGCCAGCTCACCTTCCGGGATCCAAGAGACCCAGTACTTC.

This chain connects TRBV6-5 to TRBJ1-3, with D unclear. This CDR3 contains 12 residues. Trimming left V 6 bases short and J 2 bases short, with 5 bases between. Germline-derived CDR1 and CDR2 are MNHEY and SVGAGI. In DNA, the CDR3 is TGTGCCAGCAGGAGAACTGGAAACACCATATATTTT. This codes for CASRRTGNTIYF.

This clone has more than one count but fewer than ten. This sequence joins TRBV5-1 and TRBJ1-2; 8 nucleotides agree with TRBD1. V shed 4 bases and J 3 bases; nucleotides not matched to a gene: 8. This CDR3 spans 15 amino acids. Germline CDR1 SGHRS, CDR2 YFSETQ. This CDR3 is CASSLRTGWDYGYTF. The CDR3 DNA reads TGCGCCAGCAGCCTGCGGACAGGGTGGGACTATGGCTACACCTTC.

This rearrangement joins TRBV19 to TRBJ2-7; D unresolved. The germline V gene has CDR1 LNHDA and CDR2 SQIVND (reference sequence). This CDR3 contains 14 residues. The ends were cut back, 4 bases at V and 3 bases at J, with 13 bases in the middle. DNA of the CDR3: TGTGCCAGTAGTAGCCCCGGAAACAGCTACGAGCAGTACTTC. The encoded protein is CASSSPGNSYEQYF.

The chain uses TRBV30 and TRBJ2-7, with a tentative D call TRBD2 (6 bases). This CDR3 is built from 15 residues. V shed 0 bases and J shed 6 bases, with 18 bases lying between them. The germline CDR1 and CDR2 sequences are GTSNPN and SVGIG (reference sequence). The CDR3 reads CAWSVLGPAGGEQYF. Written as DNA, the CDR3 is TGTGCCTGGAGTGTACTAGGTCCAGCCGGGGGCGAGCAGTACTTC. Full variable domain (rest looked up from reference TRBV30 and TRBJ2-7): SQTIHQWPATLVQPVGSPLSLECTVEGTSNPNLYWYRQAAGRGLQLLFYSVGIGQISSEVPQNLSASRPQDRQFILSSKKLLLSDSGFYLCAWSVLGPAGGEQYFGPGTRLTVT.

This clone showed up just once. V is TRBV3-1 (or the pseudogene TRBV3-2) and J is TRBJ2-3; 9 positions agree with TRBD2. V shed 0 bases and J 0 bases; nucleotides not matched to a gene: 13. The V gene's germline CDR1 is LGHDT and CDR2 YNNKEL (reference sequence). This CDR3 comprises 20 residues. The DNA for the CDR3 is TGTGCCAGCAGCCAAGATTCCGGGCTAGCGGGGTTTTCTAGCACAGATACGCAGTATTTT. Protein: CASSQDSGLAGFSSTDTQYF.

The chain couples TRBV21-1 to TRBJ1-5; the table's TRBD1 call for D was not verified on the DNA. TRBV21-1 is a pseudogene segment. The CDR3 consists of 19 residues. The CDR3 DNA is TGTGCCAGCAGCAAAGGTTGGACAGGGGGCAGGGCGAGCAATCAGCCCCAGCATTTT. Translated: CASSKGWTGGRASNQPQHF.

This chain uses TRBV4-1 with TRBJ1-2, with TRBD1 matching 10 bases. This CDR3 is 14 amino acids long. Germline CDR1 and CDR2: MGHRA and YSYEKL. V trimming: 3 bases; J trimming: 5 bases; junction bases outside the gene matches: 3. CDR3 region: CASSQTGGPYGYTF. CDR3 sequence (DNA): TGCGCCAGCAGCCAGACAGGGGGCCCGTATGGCTACACCTTC.

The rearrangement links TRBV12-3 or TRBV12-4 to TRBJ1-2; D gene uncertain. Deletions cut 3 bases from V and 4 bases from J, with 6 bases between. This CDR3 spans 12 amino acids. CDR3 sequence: CASSFGLYGYTF. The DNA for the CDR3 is TGTGCCAGCAGTTTTGGACTCTATGGCTACACCTTC.